These 3 T cell receptor beta chains came from one sample sequenced in a study of T cell repertoires in cytomegalovirus infection. TCRdb itself ran the reads through MiXCR, one entry per CDR3 protein. The sample gives approximately 140,000 distinct CDR3 sequences, approximately 8.8% of which show up once; around 9.1% is in the top ten. Material for sequencing was PBMCs. These receptors were taken from a human donor in good health (CMV status not recorded). Some clones in this sample may be carry-over from other donors' samples.

This clonotype was seen at least ten times. This sequence joins TRBV7-8 and TRBJ2-5, with D uncertain. The length of the CDR3 is 14 residues. CDR1 is SGHVS, CDR2 FQNEAQ, per germline. V shed 5 bases and J shed 4 bases, with 14 bases lying between them. The CDR3 sequence is CASSQRLGVETQYF. The CDR3 DNA is TGTGCCAGCAGCCAAAGGTTGGGCGTAGAGACCCAGTACTTC.

The chain couples TRBV3-1 to TRBJ2-7; 14 bases fit TRBD2. Germline values: CDR1 LGHDT, CDR2 YNNKEL (reference sequence). The CDR3 covers 18 residues. J lost 9 bases, V lost 0 bases, and 13 bases had no gene match. CDR3 in amino acids: CASSQDPRTSGGPSAQYF. For the CDR3, the DNA is TGTGCCAGCAGCCAAGATCCACGGACTAGCGGGGGGCCTTCCGCGCAGTACTTC.

This clonotype was detected ten times or more. The rearrangement links TRBV7-3 to TRBJ2-1; 7 nucleotides line up with TRBD1. V shed 5 bases and J 6 bases; nucleotides not matched to a gene: 10. The CDR3 is 15 amino acids. Germline CDR1 is SGHTA and CDR2 is FQGTGA. CDR3 DNA sequence: TGTGCCAGCAGCCCGTCGTCGGGACAGCCCAATGAGCAGTTCTTC. This sequence encodes CASSPSSGQPNEQFF. The whole variable domain, remainder taken from reference TRBV7-3 and TRBJ2-1, is GAGVSQTPSNKVTEKGKYVELRCDPISGHTALYWYRQSLGQGPEFLIYFQGTGAADDSGLPNDRFFAVRPEGSVSTLKIQRTERGDSAVYLCASSPSSGQPNEQFFGPGTRLTVL.